The clone carrying this TCR beta chain showed up just once. All the donors were Caucasian adults who lived in Nashville, Tennessee. Germline V lookup: CDR1 MNHNS, CDR2 SASEGT. The CDR3 has 15 amino acids. V was shortened by 6 bases and J by 1 base, with 16 bases between the two germline ends. The record originates from a study of shared clonotypes between healthy human individuals. The data were produced by immunoSEQ multiplex PCR, yet TCRdb's version contains in-frame clones alone and is incomplete. Of about 1.5 million clones in the sample, roughly 97% were seen once. Source material: naive CD4+ T cells sorted from blood. The sample's subset: CD45RA+ positively selected. The chain recombines TRBV6-1 with TRBJ2-7; the D gene is possibly TRBD1 (6 bases). This sequence originates from a man younger than 40 in good health. In nucleotides, the CDR3 is TGTGCCAGCAGATCCGCGACAGGACAATCCTACGAGCAGTACTTC. Its protein product is CASRSATGQSYEQYF.